This note documents a single T cell receptor beta chain sequence. The data originate from a study of Ad26.COV2.S vaccination and SARS-CoV-2 variants. Assay: immunoSEQ multiplex PCR; the TCRdb copy retains only in-frame clones and omits some. The sample holds a few hundred thousand clones, around 92% seen once. The treatment denotes: approximately 18 received Ad26.COV2.S at low or high dose, single or two shots; five or six received placebo; per-sample allocation not given. Repertoires come from day 63 after the first vaccine or placebo injection. Germline CDR1 SGHRS, CDR2 YFSETQ. The ends were cut back, 0 bases at V and 7 bases at J, with 16 bases in the middle. This CDR3 has 16 amino acids.

The chain combines TRBV5-1 with TRBJ1-4; weak D call: TRBD1 (5 bases). The TCR comes from a person aged 18 to 59 who received the Ad26.COV2.S COVID-19 vaccine or a placebo. Here the sequenced sample was peripheral blood, taken in a trial of Ad26.COV2.S vaccine versus placebo. The CDR3 nucleotides read TGCGCCAGCAGCTTGGATCCTGGGACTTCCTCTGAAAAACTGTTTTTT. Protein product: CASSLDPGTSSEKLFF.